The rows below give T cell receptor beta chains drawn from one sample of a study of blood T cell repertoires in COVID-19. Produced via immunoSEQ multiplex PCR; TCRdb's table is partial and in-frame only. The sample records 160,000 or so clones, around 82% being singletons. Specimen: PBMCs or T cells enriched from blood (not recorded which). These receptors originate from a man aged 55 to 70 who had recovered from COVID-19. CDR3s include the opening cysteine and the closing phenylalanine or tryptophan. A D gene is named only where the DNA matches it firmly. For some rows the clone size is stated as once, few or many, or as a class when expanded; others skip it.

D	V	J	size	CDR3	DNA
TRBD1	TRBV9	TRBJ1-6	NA	CASSVTGVNSPLHF	TGTGCCAGCAGCGTCACAGGGGTCAATTCACCCCTCCACTTT
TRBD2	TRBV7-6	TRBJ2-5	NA	CASSPSGLAGGETQYF	TGTGCCAGCAGCCCATCGGGACTAGCGGGGGGTGAGACCCAGTACTTC
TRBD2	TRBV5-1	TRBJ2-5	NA	CASSRAGRGEETQYF	TGCGCCAGCAGCAGGGCCGGCCGGGGGGAGGAGACCCAGTACTTC
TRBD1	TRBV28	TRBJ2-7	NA	CASSRQGANYEQYF	TGTGCCAGCAGTCGACAGGGGGCGAACTACGAGCAGTACTTC
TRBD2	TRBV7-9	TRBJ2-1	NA	CASSPGLAGHLYNEQFF	TGTGCCAGCAGCCCGGGACTAGCGGGACATCTATACAATGAGCAGTTCTTC
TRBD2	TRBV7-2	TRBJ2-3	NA	CASGTSGVGTDTQYF	TGTGCCAGCGGCACTAGCGGGGTAGGCACAGATACGCAGTATTTT
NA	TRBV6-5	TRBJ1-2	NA	CASSSYREGYGYTF	TGTGCCAGCAGTTCCTACAGGGAGGGCTATGGCTACACCTTC
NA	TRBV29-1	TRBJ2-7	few	CSYRVGNYEQYF	TGCAGCTACAGGGTGGGGAACTACGAGCAGTACTTC
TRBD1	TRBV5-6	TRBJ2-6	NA	CASSTLGGPGANVLTF	TGTGCCAGCAGCACCTTAGGGGGCCCTGGGGCCAACGTCCTGACTTTC
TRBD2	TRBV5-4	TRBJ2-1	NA	CASRPSGEQFF	TGTGCCAGCCGACCTAGCGGTGAGCAGTTCTTC
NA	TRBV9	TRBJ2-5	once	CASNGGAGETQYF	TGTGCCAGCAATGGGGGGGCCGGAGAGACCCAGTACTTC
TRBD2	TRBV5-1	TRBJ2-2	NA	CASGRLAGDTGELFF	TGCGCCAGCGGTAGACTAGCGGGAGACACCGGGGAGCTGTTTTTT
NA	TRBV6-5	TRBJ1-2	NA	CASRLTGFYGYTF	TGTGCCAGCAGGTTGACAGGATTCTATGGCTACACCTTC
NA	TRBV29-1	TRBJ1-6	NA	CSVTTDSYNSPLHF	TGCAGCGTTACGACAGACTCCTATAATTCACCCCTCCACTTT
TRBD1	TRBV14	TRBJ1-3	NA	CASSQRTGVSGNTIYF	TGTGCCAGCAGCCAACGAACAGGGGTTTCTGGAAACACCATATATTTT
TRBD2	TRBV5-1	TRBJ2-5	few	CASTTGTSFATQYF	TGCGCCAGCACCACCGGGACTAGCTTTGCGACCCAGTACTTC
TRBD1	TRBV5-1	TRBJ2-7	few	CASSGTGGSYEQYF	TGCGCCAGCAGCGGGACAGGGGGCTCCTACGAGCAGTACTTC
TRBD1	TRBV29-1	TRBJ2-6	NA	CSARTGSNVLTF	TGCAGCGCGCGGACAGGGTCCAACGTCCTGACTTTC
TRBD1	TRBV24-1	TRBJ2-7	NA	CATSDSGQGRGSYEQYF	TGTGCCACCAGTGATTCGGGACAGGGGAGAGGGTCCTACGAGCAGTACTTC
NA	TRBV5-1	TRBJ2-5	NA	CASSLALRGRQETQYF	TGCGCCAGCAGCTTGGCCCTAAGGGGGAGACAAGAGACCCAGTACTTC
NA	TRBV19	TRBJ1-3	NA	CASSMGLSGNTIYF	TGTGCCAGTAGTATGGGCCTCTCTGGAAACACCATATATTTT
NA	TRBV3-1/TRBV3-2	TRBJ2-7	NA	CASSQEERIYEQYF	TGTGCCAGCAGTCAAGAAGAGCGGATCTACGAGCAGTACTTC
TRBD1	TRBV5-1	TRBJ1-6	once	CASSRAGPGQGDNSPLHF	TGCGCCAGCAGCCGCGCAGGACCGGGACAGGGGGATAATTCACCCCTCCACTTT
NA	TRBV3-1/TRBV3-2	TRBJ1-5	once	CASSQDLGGRDQPQHF	TGTGCCAGCAGCCAAGATCTCGGGGGACGGGATCAGCCCCAGCATTTT
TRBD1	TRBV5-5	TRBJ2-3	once	CASSLAGGVTSTDTQYF	TGTGCCAGCAGCTTGGCAGGGGGCGTAACTAGCACAGATACGCAGTATTTT
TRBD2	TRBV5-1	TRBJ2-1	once	CASSPVGTSGYSSYNEQFF	TGCGCCAGCAGCCCTGTCGGGACTAGCGGATACAGCTCCTACAATGAGCAGTTCTTC
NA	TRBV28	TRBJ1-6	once	CASSPTVYNSPLHF	TGTGCCAGCAGCCCTACAGTGTATAATTCACCCCTCCACTTT
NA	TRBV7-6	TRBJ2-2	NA	CASSLRSYEFPGELFF	TGTGCCAGCAGCTTAAGGAGCTATGAATTCCCCGGGGAGCTGTTTTTT
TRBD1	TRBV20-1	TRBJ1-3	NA	CSASPQGSGNTIYF	TGCAGTGCTAGTCCACAGGGGTCTGGAAACACCATATATTTT
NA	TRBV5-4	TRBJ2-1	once	CASSLKAGYEQFF	TGTGCCAGCAGCTTGAAGGCGGGCTATGAGCAGTTCTTC
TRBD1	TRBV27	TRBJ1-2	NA	CASSLRGQLYGYTF	TGTGCCAGCAGTTTGAGGGGACAGCTCTATGGCTACACCTTC